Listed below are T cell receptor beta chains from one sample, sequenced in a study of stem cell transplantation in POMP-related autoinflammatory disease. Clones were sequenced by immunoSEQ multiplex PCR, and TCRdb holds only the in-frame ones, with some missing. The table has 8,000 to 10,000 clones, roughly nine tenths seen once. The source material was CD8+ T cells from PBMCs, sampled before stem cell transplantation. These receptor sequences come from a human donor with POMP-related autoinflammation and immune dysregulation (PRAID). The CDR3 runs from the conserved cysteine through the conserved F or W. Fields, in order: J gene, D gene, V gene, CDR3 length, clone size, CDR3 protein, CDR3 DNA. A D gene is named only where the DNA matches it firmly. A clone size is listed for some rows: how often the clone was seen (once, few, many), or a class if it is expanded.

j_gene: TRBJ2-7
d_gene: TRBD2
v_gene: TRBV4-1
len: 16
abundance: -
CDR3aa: CASSKSSGRGTYEQYF
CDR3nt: TGCGCCAGCAGCAAATCTAGCGGGAGGGGAACCTACGAGCAGTACTTC

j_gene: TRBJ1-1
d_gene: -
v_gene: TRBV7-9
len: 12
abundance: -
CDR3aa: CASSFYETEAFF
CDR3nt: TGTGCCAGCAGCTTTTACGAGACTGAAGCTTTCTTT

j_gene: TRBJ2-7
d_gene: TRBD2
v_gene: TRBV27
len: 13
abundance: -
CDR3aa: CASSTSSGDEQYF
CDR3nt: TGTGCCAGCAGTACCTCTAGCGGAGACGAGCAGTACTTC

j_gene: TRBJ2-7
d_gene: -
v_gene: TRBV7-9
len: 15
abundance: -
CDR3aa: CASSWPTALSYEQYF
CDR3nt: TGTGCCAGCAGCTGGCCAACGGCGCTCTCCTACGAGCAGTACTTC

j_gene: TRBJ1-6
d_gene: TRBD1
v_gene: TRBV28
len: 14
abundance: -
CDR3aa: CASSFRDRVSPLHF
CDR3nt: TGTGCCAGCAGTTTCCGGGACAGGGTTTCACCCCTCCACTTT

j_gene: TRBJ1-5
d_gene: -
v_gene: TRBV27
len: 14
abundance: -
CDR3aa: CASSLSGFSQPQHF
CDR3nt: TGTGCCAGCAGTTTATCAGGTTTTAGTCAGCCCCAGCATTTT

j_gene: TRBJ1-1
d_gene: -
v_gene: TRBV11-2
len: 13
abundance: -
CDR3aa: CASSFSGGTEAFF
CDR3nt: TGTGCCAGCAGCTTTTCGGGGGGCACTGAAGCTTTCTTT

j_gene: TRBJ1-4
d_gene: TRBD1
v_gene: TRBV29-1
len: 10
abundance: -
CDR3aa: CSVRQGKLFF
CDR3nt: TGCAGCGTTCGACAGGGGAAACTGTTTTTT

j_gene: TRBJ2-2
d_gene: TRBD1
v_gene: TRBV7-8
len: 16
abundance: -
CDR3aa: CASSPTGGGDTGELFF
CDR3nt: TGTGCCAGCAGCCCAACAGGGGGCGGGGATACCGGGGAGCTGTTTTTT

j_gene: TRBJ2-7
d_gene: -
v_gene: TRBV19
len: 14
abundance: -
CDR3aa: CASSMGRSSYEQYF
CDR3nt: TGTGCCAGTAGTATGGGCAGGAGCTCCTACGAGCAGTACTTC

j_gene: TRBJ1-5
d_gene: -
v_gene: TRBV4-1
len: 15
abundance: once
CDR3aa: CASSYRADSNQPQHF
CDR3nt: TGCGCCAGCAGCTACAGGGCGGATAGCAATCAGCCCCAGCATTTT

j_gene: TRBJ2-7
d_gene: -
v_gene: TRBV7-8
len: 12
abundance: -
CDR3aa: CAGSLEVYEQYF
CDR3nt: TGTGCCGGCAGCTTGGAAGTCTACGAGCAGTACTTC

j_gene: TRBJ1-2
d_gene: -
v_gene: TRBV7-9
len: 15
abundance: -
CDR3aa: CASSLVEQTNYGYTF
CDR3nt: TGTGCCAGCAGCTTAGTAGAACAAACTAACTATGGCTACACCTTC

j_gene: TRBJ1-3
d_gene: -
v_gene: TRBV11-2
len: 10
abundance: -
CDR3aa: CASSSRLIYF
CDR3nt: TGTGCCAGCAGCTCTCGTCTCATATATTTT

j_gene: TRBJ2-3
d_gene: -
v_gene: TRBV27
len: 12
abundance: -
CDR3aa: CASGDIWDSQYF
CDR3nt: TGTGCCAGCGGGGACATTTGGGACTCGCAGTATTTT

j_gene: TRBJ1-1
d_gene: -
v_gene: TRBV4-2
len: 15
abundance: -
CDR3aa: CASSQAGTHNTEAFF
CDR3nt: TGTGCCAGCAGCCAAGCCGGGACACACAACACTGAAGCTTTCTTT

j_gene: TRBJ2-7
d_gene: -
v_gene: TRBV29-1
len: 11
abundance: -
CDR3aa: CSVVGAGEQYF
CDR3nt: TGCAGCGTTGTTGGGGCGGGCGAGCAGTACTTC

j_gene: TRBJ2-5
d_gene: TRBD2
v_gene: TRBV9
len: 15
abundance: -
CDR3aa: CASSLAGTHQETQYF
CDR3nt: TGTGCCAGCAGCCTAGCGGGGACACATCAAGAGACCCAGTACTTC

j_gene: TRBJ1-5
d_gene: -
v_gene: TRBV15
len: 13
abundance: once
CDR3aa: CATRGGGNQPQHF
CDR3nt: TGTGCCACCAGGGGAGGAGGCAATCAGCCCCAGCATTTT

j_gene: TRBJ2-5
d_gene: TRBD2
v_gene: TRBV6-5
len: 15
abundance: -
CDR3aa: CAIAPGLAAKETQYF
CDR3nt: TGTGCCATCGCTCCGGGACTAGCGGCCAAGGAGACCCAGTACTTC

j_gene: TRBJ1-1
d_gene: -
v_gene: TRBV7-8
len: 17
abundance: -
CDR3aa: CASSLGRGSGSNTEAFF
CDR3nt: TGTGCCAGCAGCTTAGGAAGGGGGAGCGGGTCGAACACTGAAGCTTTCTTT

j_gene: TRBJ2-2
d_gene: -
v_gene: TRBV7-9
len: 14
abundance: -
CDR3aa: CASSLPTGAGELFF
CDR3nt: TGTGCCAGCAGCCTACCGACCGGAGCCGGGGAGCTGTTTTTT

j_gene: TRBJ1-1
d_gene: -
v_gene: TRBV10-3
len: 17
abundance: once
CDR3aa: CAITTRLAGEPNTEAFF
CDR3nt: TGTGCCATCACTACGCGGTTGGCAGGAGAACCGAACACTGAAGCTTTCTTT

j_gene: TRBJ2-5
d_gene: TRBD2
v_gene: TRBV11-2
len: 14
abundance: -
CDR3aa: CASSLTSGWETQYF
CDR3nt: TGTGCCAGCAGCTTAACTAGCGGGTGGGAGACCCAGTACTTC

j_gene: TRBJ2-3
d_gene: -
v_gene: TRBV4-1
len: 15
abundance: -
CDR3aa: CASSPLWGAGDTQYF
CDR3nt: TGCGCCAGCAGTCCTTTGTGGGGGGCGGGAGATACGCAGTATTTT

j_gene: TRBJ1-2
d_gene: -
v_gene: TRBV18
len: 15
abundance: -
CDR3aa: CFLTRGRGSNYGYTF
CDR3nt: TGCTTTCTCACTAGGGGCCGCGGGTCTAACTATGGCTACACCTTC

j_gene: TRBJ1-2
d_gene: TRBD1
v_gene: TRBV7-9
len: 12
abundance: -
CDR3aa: CAILGTDYGYTF
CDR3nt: TGTGCCATCCTGGGGACAGACTATGGCTACACCTTC

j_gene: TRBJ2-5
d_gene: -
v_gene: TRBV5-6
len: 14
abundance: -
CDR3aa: CASSLEDRQETQYF
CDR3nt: TGTGCCAGCAGCTTAGAAGACAGACAAGAGACCCAGTACTTC

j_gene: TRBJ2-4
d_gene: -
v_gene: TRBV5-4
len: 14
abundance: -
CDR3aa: CASSLTGSENIQYF
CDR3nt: TGTGCCAGCAGCTTGACGGGGAGCGAAAACATTCAGTACTTC

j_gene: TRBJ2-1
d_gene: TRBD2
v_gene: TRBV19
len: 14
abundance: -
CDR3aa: CASTTSGSYNEQFF
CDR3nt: TGTGCCAGTACCACTAGCGGCTCCTACAATGAGCAGTTCTTC

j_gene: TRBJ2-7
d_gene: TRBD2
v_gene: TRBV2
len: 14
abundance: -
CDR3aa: CASGLAGGIYEQYF
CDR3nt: TGTGCCAGCGGACTAGCGGGGGGGATCTACGAGCAGTACTTC

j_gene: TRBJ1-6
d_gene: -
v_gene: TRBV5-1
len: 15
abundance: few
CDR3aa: CASSLGIHGNSPLHF
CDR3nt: TGCGCCAGCAGCTTGGGGATTCATGGGAATTCACCCCTCCACTTT